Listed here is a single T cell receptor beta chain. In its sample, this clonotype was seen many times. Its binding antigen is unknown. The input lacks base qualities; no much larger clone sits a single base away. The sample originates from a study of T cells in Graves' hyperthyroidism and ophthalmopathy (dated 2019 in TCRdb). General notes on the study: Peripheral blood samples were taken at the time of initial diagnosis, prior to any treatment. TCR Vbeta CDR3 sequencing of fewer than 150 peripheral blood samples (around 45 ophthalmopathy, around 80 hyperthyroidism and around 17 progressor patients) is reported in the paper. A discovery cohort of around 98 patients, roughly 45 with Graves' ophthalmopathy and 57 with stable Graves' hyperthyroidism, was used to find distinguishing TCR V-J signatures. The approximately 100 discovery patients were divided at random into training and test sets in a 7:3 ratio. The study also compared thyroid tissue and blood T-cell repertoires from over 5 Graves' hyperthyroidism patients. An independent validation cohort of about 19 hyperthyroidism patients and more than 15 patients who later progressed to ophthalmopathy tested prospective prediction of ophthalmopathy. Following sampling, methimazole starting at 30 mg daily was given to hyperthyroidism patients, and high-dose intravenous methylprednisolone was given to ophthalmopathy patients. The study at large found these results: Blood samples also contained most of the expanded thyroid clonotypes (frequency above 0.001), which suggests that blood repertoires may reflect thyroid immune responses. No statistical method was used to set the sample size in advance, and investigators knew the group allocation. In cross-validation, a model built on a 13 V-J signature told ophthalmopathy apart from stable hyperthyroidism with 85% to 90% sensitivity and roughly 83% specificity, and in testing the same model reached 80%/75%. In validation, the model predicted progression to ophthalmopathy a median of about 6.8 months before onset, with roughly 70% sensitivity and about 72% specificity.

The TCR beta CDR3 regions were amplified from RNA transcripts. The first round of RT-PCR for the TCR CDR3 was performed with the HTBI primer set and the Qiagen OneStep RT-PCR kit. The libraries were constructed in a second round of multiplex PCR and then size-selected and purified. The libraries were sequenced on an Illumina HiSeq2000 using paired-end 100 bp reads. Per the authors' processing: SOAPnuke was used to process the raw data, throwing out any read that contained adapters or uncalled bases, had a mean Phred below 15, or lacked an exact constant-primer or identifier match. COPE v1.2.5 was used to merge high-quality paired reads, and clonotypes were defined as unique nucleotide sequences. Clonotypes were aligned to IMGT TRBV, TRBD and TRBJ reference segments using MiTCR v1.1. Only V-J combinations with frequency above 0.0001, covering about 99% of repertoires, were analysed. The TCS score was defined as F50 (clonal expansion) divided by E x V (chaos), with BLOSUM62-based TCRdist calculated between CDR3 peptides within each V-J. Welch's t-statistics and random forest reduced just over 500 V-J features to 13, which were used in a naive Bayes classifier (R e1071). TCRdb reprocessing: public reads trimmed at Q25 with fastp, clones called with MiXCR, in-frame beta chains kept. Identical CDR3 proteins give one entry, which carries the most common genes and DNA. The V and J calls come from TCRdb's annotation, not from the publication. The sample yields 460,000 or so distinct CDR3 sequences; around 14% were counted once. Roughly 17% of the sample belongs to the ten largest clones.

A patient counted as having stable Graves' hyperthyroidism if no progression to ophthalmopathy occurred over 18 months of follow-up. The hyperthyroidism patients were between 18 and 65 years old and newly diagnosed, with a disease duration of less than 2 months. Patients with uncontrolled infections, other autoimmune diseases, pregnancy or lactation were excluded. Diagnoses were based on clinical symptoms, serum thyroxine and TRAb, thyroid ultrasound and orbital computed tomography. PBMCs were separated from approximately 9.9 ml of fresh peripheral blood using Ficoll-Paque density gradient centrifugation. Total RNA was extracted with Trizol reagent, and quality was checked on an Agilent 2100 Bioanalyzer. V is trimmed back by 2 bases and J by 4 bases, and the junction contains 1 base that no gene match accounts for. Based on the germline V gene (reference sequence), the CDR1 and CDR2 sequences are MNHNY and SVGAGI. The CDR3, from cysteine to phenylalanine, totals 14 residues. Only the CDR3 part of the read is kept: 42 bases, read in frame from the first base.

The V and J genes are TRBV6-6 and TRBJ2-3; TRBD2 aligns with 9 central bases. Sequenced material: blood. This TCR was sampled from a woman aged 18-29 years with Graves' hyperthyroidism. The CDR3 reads CASSYGGRADTQYF. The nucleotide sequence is TGTGCCAGCAGTTACGGCGGGAGGGCAGATACGCAGTATTTT.